The rows below give T cell receptor beta chains drawn from one sample of a study of shared clonotypes between healthy human individuals. Profiling relied on immunoSEQ multiplex PCR, and the TCRdb table lists in-frame clones only, not all of them. Of about 480,000 clones listed, almost 80% are singletons. The specimen was PBMCs. These receptors were obtained from a woman aged 40 to 50 in good health. Some clones in this sample may be carry-over from other donors' samples. Both conserved end residues are part of each CDR3. Fields, in order: J gene, D gene, clone size, V gene, CDR3 protein, CDR3 DNA. The D gene is left open where the match is weak. Not all rows give a size; the values are once, few, many and, for expanded clones, a class.

J gene: TRBJ2-5; D gene: TRBD2; clone size: -; V gene: TRBV27; CDR3 protein: CASSLSGNSETQYF; CDR3 DNA: TGTGCCAGCAGTTTAAGCGGGAATTCGGAGACCCAGTACTTC
J gene: TRBJ2-2; D gene: -; clone size: -; V gene: TRBV11-3; CDR3 protein: CASSLDRTNTGELFF; CDR3 DNA: TGTGCCAGCAGCTTAGACAGGACGAACACCGGGGAGCTGTTTTTT
J gene: TRBJ2-7; D gene: -; clone size: -; V gene: TRBV5-1; CDR3 protein: CASSSDGLGGEQYF; CDR3 DNA: TGCGCCAGCAGCTCGGACGGGCTGGGAGGCGAGCAGTACTTC
J gene: TRBJ2-1; D gene: TRBD2; clone size: -; V gene: TRBV27; CDR3 protein: CASSFGTSGSPMGEQFF; CDR3 DNA: TGTGCCAGCAGTTTCGGGACTAGCGGGAGCCCCATGGGTGAGCAGTTCTTC
J gene: TRBJ1-4; D gene: -; clone size: -; V gene: TRBV5-6; CDR3 protein: CASSAQGTTNEKLFF; CDR3 DNA: TGTGCCAGCAGCGCCCAAGGAACAACTAATGAAAAACTGTTTTTT
J gene: TRBJ2-1; D gene: TRBD2; clone size: -; V gene: TRBV5-1; CDR3 protein: CASSLSASGIVYNEQFF; CDR3 DNA: TGCGCCAGCAGCTTGAGTGCTAGCGGGATAGTTTACAATGAGCAGTTCTTC
J gene: TRBJ2-6; D gene: TRBD2; clone size: few; V gene: TRBV28; CDR3 protein: CASRLNSGRGAGANVLTF; CDR3 DNA: TGTGCCAGCAGATTGAATAGCGGGAGGGGAGCTGGGGCCAACGTCCTGACTTTC
J gene: TRBJ2-3; D gene: -; clone size: -; V gene: TRBV7-3; CDR3 protein: CASSLTGGTDTQYF; CDR3 DNA: TGTGCCAGCAGCTTAACAGGAGGGACAGATACGCAGTATTTT
J gene: TRBJ2-2; D gene: -; clone size: -; V gene: TRBV7-2; CDR3 protein: CASSLKALTGASGSGELFF; CDR3 DNA: TGTGCCAGCAGCTTAAAGGCGCTCACGGGGGCCTCAGGGTCCGGGGAGCTGTTTTTT
J gene: TRBJ2-7; D gene: -; clone size: -; V gene: TRBV7-2; CDR3 protein: CASSLEGGRYEQYF; CDR3 DNA: TGTGCCAGCAGCTTGGAAGGGGGTAGGTACGAGCAGTACTTC
J gene: TRBJ2-1; D gene: TRBD2; clone size: -; V gene: TRBV7-3; CDR3 protein: CASSLMAGVSYNEQFF; CDR3 DNA: TGTGCCAGCAGCTTAATGGCGGGAGTGTCCTACAATGAGCAGTTCTTC
J gene: TRBJ2-2; D gene: -; clone size: -; V gene: TRBV4-3; CDR3 protein: CASSQVREWNTGELFF; CDR3 DNA: TGCGCCAGCAGCCAAGTTCGGGAGTGGAACACCGGGGAGCTGTTTTTT
J gene: TRBJ1-1; D gene: -; clone size: few; V gene: TRBV28; CDR3 protein: CASRGLPNTEAFF; CDR3 DNA: TGTGCCAGCCGCGGTTTGCCGAACACTGAAGCTTTCTTT
J gene: TRBJ2-3; D gene: TRBD2; clone size: -; V gene: TRBV2; CDR3 protein: CATAGGPIRTDTQYF; CDR3 DNA: TGTGCCACGGCGGGGGGGCCCATCCGCACAGATACGCAGTATTTT
J gene: TRBJ2-6; D gene: -; clone size: -; V gene: TRBV4-3; CDR3 protein: CASSPSGVSGANVLTF; CDR3 DNA: TGCGCCAGCAGCCCATCGGGGGTCTCTGGGGCCAACGTCCTGACTTTC
J gene: TRBJ2-1; D gene: -; clone size: few; V gene: TRBV2; CDR3 protein: CASSDYEQFF; CDR3 DNA: TGTGCCAGCAGTGACTATGAGCAGTTCTTC
J gene: TRBJ2-7; D gene: -; clone size: many; V gene: TRBV6-5; CDR3 protein: CASSPLASFYEQYF; CDR3 DNA: TGTGCCAGCAGTCCCTTAGCCTCATTCTACGAGCAGTACTTC
J gene: TRBJ2-1; D gene: -; clone size: -; V gene: TRBV27; CDR3 protein: CASSPDSYNEQFF; CDR3 DNA: TGTGCCAGCAGTCCAGACTCCTACAATGAGCAGTTCTTC
J gene: TRBJ2-5; D gene: TRBD2; clone size: -; V gene: TRBV28; CDR3 protein: CASTYSSGRRGETQYF; CDR3 DNA: TGTGCCAGCACCTACTCTAGCGGGAGAAGGGGTGAGACCCAGTACTTC
J gene: TRBJ1-2; D gene: -; clone size: -; V gene: TRBV7-6; CDR3 protein: CASSLAGVDNYGYTF; CDR3 DNA: TGTGCCAGCAGCTTAGCAGGGGTTGATAACTATGGCTACACCTTC
J gene: TRBJ1-1; D gene: -; clone size: -; V gene: TRBV27; CDR3 protein: CASSFYGVRTEAFF; CDR3 DNA: TGTGCCAGCAGTTTTTACGGGGTACGCACTGAAGCTTTCTTT
J gene: TRBJ2-2; D gene: -; clone size: -; V gene: TRBV5-4; CDR3 protein: CASSPTPQNTGELFF; CDR3 DNA: TGTGCCAGCAGCCCCACCCCCCAGAACACCGGGGAGCTGTTTTTT
J gene: TRBJ2-1; D gene: TRBD2; clone size: -; V gene: TRBV6-1; CDR3 protein: CASSEGLAGGNEQFF; CDR3 DNA: TGTGCCAGCAGTGAAGGACTAGCGGGAGGCAATGAGCAGTTCTTC
J gene: TRBJ2-7; D gene: -; clone size: -; V gene: TRBV9; CDR3 protein: CASSVGVIQDYEQYF; CDR3 DNA: TGTGCCAGCAGCGTAGGTGTGATCCAGGATTACGAGCAGTACTTC
J gene: TRBJ2-7; D gene: TRBD1; clone size: -; V gene: TRBV30; CDR3 protein: CASGTGGPQYF; CDR3 DNA: TGTGCCAGCGGGACAGGGGGCCCCCAGTACTTC
J gene: TRBJ1-1; D gene: -; clone size: few; V gene: TRBV6-1; CDR3 protein: CASSLDRLNTEAFF; CDR3 DNA: TGTGCCAGCAGTTTAGACAGGTTGAACACTGAAGCTTTCTTT
J gene: TRBJ2-4; D gene: -; clone size: few; V gene: TRBV4-2; CDR3 protein: CASSQVGGGGLAKNIQYF; CDR3 DNA: TGTGCCAGCAGCCAAGTAGGGGGTGGGGGTCTAGCCAAAAACATTCAGTACTTC
J gene: TRBJ2-3; D gene: -; clone size: -; V gene: TRBV5-6; CDR3 protein: CASSRRTDTQYF; CDR3 DNA: TGTGCCAGCAGCAGACGCACAGATACGCAGTATTTT
J gene: TRBJ2-2; D gene: TRBD2; clone size: many; V gene: TRBV7-3; CDR3 protein: CASSLGLNTGELFF; CDR3 DNA: TGTGCCAGCAGCTTGGGACTAAACACCGGGGAGCTGTTTTTT
J gene: TRBJ2-2; D gene: -; clone size: once; V gene: TRBV10-1; CDR3 protein: CASSDTGRDAGELFF; CDR3 DNA: TGCGCCAGCAGTGATACAGGGAGGGACGCCGGGGAGCTGTTTTTT
J gene: TRBJ2-1; D gene: TRBD2; clone size: -; V gene: TRBV28; CDR3 protein: CASSPASGFNNEQFF; CDR3 DNA: TGTGCCAGCAGTCCCGCTAGCGGGTTCAACAATGAGCAGTTCTTC
J gene: TRBJ1-2; D gene: -; clone size: -; V gene: TRBV5-1; CDR3 protein: CASSPRTDNYGYTF; CDR3 DNA: TGCGCCAGCAGCCCAAGGACGGATAACTATGGCTACACCTTC
J gene: TRBJ2-5; D gene: -; clone size: few; V gene: TRBV7-9; CDR3 protein: CASSLEVTGLETQYF; CDR3 DNA: TGTGCCAGCAGCTTAGAGGTGACAGGATTGGAGACCCAGTACTTC
J gene: TRBJ1-3; D gene: -; clone size: -; V gene: TRBV5-4; CDR3 protein: CASSLDTGSGNTIYF; CDR3 DNA: TGTGCCAGCAGCTTGGATACAGGATCTGGAAACACCATATATTTT
J gene: TRBJ1-5; D gene: -; clone size: -; V gene: TRBV28; CDR3 protein: CASTPPSNQPQHF; CDR3 DNA: TGTGCCAGCACCCCACCGAGCAATCAGCCCCAGCATTTT
J gene: TRBJ1-4; D gene: -; clone size: many; V gene: TRBV5-6; CDR3 protein: CASSLSDEKLFF; CDR3 DNA: TGTGCCAGCAGCTTGTCGGATGAAAAACTGTTTTTT
J gene: TRBJ1-1; D gene: -; clone size: -; V gene: TRBV29-1; CDR3 protein: CSVAQGWDTEAFF; CDR3 DNA: TGCAGCGTTGCACAGGGTTGGGACACTGAAGCTTTCTTT
J gene: TRBJ2-2; D gene: TRBD2; clone size: -; V gene: TRBV5-4; CDR3 protein: CASSLGSGMYTGELFF; CDR3 DNA: TGTGCCAGCAGCTTGGGTAGCGGGATGTACACCGGGGAGCTGTTTTTT
J gene: TRBJ2-7; D gene: -; clone size: -; V gene: TRBV5-1; CDR3 protein: CASSPESGARSYEQYF; CDR3 DNA: TGCGCCAGCAGCCCCGAGTCGGGAGCCCGCTCCTACGAGCAGTACTTC
J gene: TRBJ1-1; D gene: -; clone size: -; V gene: TRBV9; CDR3 protein: CASSVRMNTEAFF; CDR3 DNA: TGTGCCAGCAGCGTAAGGATGAACACTGAAGCTTTCTTT
J gene: TRBJ2-2; D gene: TRBD2; clone size: -; V gene: TRBV5-1; CDR3 protein: CASSQATSGRTGELFF; CDR3 DNA: TGCGCCAGCAGCCAAGCGACTAGCGGGAGAACCGGGGAGCTGTTTTTT
J gene: TRBJ2-3; D gene: -; clone size: -; V gene: TRBV7-9; CDR3 protein: CASSDRTALDTDTQYF; CDR3 DNA: TGTGCCAGCAGCGACAGGACAGCTTTAGACACAGATACGCAGTATTTT
J gene: TRBJ1-5; D gene: -; clone size: -; V gene: TRBV6-6; CDR3 protein: CASSYLTENQPQHF; CDR3 DNA: TGTGCCAGCAGTTACTTGACCGAAAATCAGCCCCAGCATTTT
J gene: TRBJ2-2; D gene: TRBD1; clone size: -; V gene: TRBV5-1; CDR3 protein: CASSMRTGANTGELFF; CDR3 DNA: TGCGCCAGCAGCATGCGGACAGGGGCGAACACCGGGGAGCTGTTTTTT
J gene: TRBJ1-2; D gene: -; clone size: many; V gene: TRBV7-2; CDR3 protein: CASSLAGGVANYGYTF; CDR3 DNA: TGTGCCAGCAGCTTAGCGGGGGGGGTAGCTAACTATGGCTACACCTTC
J gene: TRBJ1-3; D gene: -; clone size: -; V gene: TRBV29-1; CDR3 protein: CSVEWAGLGNTIYF; CDR3 DNA: TGCAGCGTTGAATGGGCAGGGCTAGGAAACACCATATATTTT
J gene: TRBJ2-1; D gene: TRBD2; clone size: -; V gene: TRBV28; CDR3 protein: CASSQTSGRGNEQFF; CDR3 DNA: TGTGCCAGCAGCCAGACTAGCGGGAGAGGCAATGAGCAGTTCTTC
J gene: TRBJ2-7; D gene: -; clone size: -; V gene: TRBV7-9; CDR3 protein: CASSYRDRGLAASYEQYF; CDR3 DNA: TGTGCCAGCAGCTACCGGGACAGGGGACTAGCGGCCTCCTACGAGCAGTACTTC
J gene: TRBJ2-1; D gene: TRBD2; clone size: -; V gene: TRBV6-1; CDR3 protein: CASSEKSGSYNEQFF; CDR3 DNA: TGTGCCAGCAGTGAAAAGAGCGGGAGTTACAATGAGCAGTTCTTC
J gene: TRBJ2-3; D gene: -; clone size: -; V gene: TRBV7-2; CDR3 protein: CASSLVGDTQYF; CDR3 DNA: TGTGCCAGCAGCTTAGTGGGAGATACGCAGTATTTT
J gene: TRBJ1-5; D gene: -; clone size: -; V gene: TRBV5-1; CDR3 protein: CASSLWAGDNQPQHF; CDR3 DNA: TGCGCCAGCAGCTTGTGGGCGGGGGACAATCAGCCCCAGCATTTT
J gene: TRBJ2-7; D gene: TRBD2; clone size: once; V gene: TRBV28; CDR3 protein: CASSPPGLLAAPYEQYF; CDR3 DNA: TGTGCCAGCAGTCCCCCTGGATTACTAGCGGCCCCCTACGAGCAGTACTTC